The next 26 T cell receptor beta chains were all read from a single sample in a study of memory CD4+ T cells and cytomegalovirus serostatus. The sort gate was single viable CD3+CD4+CD8-CD45RO+ cells for memory CD4+ T cells. The method was immunoSEQ multiplex PCR; TCRdb's version includes in-frame clones alone and lacks a portion of them. The sample shows about 44,000 clones, 70% to 80% of them seen only once. Sequencing was done on a sample of memory CD4+ T cells from blood. The receptors come from an adult in good health and CMV-seronegative.

The J gene is TRBJ2-3, the V gene TRBV27, with D uncertain. Germline V gene sequence: CDR1 MNHEY, CDR2 SMNVEV (reference sequence). CDR3 length equals 15 residues. Trimming took off 4 bases at V and 0 bases at J, with 11 bases between the two ends. The CDR3 DNA reads as TGTGCCAGCAGTTCTTGGCAGGTCAGCACAGATACGCAGTATTTT. Encoded protein: CASSSWQVSTDTQYF.

This clone was counted between two and nine times. Here the CDR3 DNA reads TGTGCCAGCAGCCCCTCTGGGATCTATGGCTACACCTTC. This gives the protein CASSPSGIYGYTF. The V call is TRBV4-2, the J call TRBJ1-2, with D uncertain. The germline V and J ends were trimmed by 4 bases and 4 bases, with 10 bases remaining between them. CDR3 length equals 13 residues. In germline, CDR1 is LGHNA, CDR2 YNFKEQ.

This clone was seen more than once but under ten times. This rearrangement joins TRBV4-2 to TRBJ2-5, with 7 bases identical to TRBD2. The germline V gene encodes CDR1 LGHNA and CDR2 YNFKEQ. The length of the CDR3 is 14 residues. With 1 base clipped from V and 3 bases from J, the junction kept 2 bases outside the gene matches. The chain's CDR3 is CASSQGLAEETQYF. The CDR3 region has the DNA TGTGCCAGCAGCCAAGGTCTAGCGGAAGAGACCCAGTACTTC.

The chain has TRBV19 and TRBJ1-2; D not certain. The CDR3 runs 15 residues. Germline values: CDR1 LNHDA, CDR2 SQIVND (reference sequence). Trimming took off 0 bases at V and 4 bases at J, with 12 bases between the two ends. The DNA for the CDR3 is TGTGCCAGTAGTATAGAGGAGGGAGCAGCCTATGGCTACACCTTC. This encodes CASSIEEGAAYGYTF.

V gene TRBV5-4 combines with J gene TRBJ1-2, with D possibly matching TRBD1 (6 bases). The CDR3 loop spans 14 amino acids. Germline V CDR1 and CDR2: SGHNT, YYREEE (reference sequence). V was shortened by 4 bases and J by 4 bases, with 14 bases between the two germline ends. The CDR3 DNA is TGTGCCAGCAGCGTAGACCTGGGGGCCTATGGCTACACCTTC. This encodes CASSVDLGAYGYTF.

The chain uses TRBV6-5 and TRBJ2-2; 7 bases agree with TRBD2. V gave up 8 bases and J gave up 1 base; unmatched junction bases: 4. The length of the CDR3 is 14 residues. Germline V gene data show CDR1 as MNHEY and CDR2 as SVGAGI. Here the CDR3 DNA reads TGTGCCAGCGGGGGGAGGGGGAACACCGGGGAGCTGTTTTTT. This codes for CASGGRGNTGELFF.

The chain joins TRBV2 to TRBJ1-4, with a tentative D call TRBD1 (6 bases). Trimming cost V 2 bases and J 6 bases, with 13 bases left between them. Per germline, CDR1 SNHLY and CDR2 FYNNEI. The CDR3 is made up of 15 amino acids. DNA of the CDR3: TGTGCCAGCAGTGAACCGGGGCCAGGGGATGAAAAACTGTTTTTT. The encoded protein is CASSEPGPGDEKLFF.

The V gene is TRBV7-2, the J gene TRBJ2-2, with 8 bases that match TRBD1. CDR1 and CDR2 (germline): SGHTA, FQGNSA. The length of the CDR3 is 16 residues. The trim removed 5 bases at V and 1 base at J, leaving 6 bases unmatched. The DNA for the CDR3 is TGTGCCAGCAGCACCCGGACAGGGAAGAACACCGGGGAGCTGTTTTTT. Amino acids: CASSTRTGKNTGELFF. Looking up the rest from reference TRBV7-2 and TRBJ2-2 gives the full variable domain: GAGVSQSPSNKVTEKGKDVELRCDPISGHTALYWYRQSLGQGLEFLIYFQGNSAPDKSGLPSDRFSAERTGGSVSTLTIQRTQQEDSAVYLCASSTRTGKNTGELFFGEGSRLTVL.

The chain is built from TRBV12-5 and TRBJ1-1; 8 nucleotides align to TRBD1. Germline V gene lookup returns CDR1 LGHNT and CDR2 FRNRAP. The CDR3 covers 14 residues. The V gene end was trimmed by 0 bases and the J gene end by 8 bases; junction bases not matched to a gene: 5. The CDR3 DNA reads TGTGCTAGTGGTTTGGTAGGGGCAGGGGGCGAAGCTTTCTTT. Translated: CASGLVGAGGEAFF.

The chain employs TRBV2 and TRBJ1-5; 9 bases map to TRBD1. This CDR3 comprises 14 residues. V shed 10 bases and J 6 bases; nucleotides not matched to a gene: 10. CDR1 SNHLY and CDR2 FYNNEI come from the germline V gene. The CDR3 DNA reads TGTGCCATCCGGACAGGGGAAGGCGGTCAGCCCCAGCATTTT. It translates to CAIRTGEGGQPQHF. Combining the CDR3 with reference TRBV2 and TRBJ1-5 gives the whole variable domain EPEVTQTPSHQVTQMGQEVILRCVPISNHLYFYWYRQILGQKVEFLVSFYNNEISEKSEIFDDQFSVERPDGSNFTLKIRSTKLEDSAMYFCAIRTGEGGQPQHFGDGTRLSIL.

The chain joins TRBV4-2 to TRBJ2-3; weak D call: TRBD2 (6 bases). The germline CDR1 and CDR2 sequences are LGHNA and YNFKEQ. V shed 1 base and J shed 1 base, with 15 bases lying between them. This CDR3 contains 17 residues. The CDR3 is CASSQVSRGGGTDTQYF. For the CDR3, the DNA is TGTGCCAGCAGCCAAGTAAGTCGGGGCGGGGGCACAGATACGCAGTATTTT.

CDR3 DNA: TGTGCCAGCAGCGGACCGGGACTAGCGGGAGGGGAAACCTACAATGAGCAGTTCTTC. It encodes CASSGPGLAGGETYNEQFF. The chain links TRBV7-3 to TRBJ2-1, with 16 bases fitting TRBD2. Trimming cost V 5 bases and J 2 bases; bases outside gene matches: 9. Germline lookup yields CDR1 SGHTA and CDR2 FQGTGA. The CDR3 contains 19 residues.

The rearrangement links TRBV19 to TRBJ2-7; 9 bases line up with TRBD2. The CDR3 is 15 residues long. V lost 10 bases, J lost 5 bases, and 15 bases stayed unmatched. Germline CDR1 and CDR2: LNHDA and SQIVND (reference sequence). CDR3 protein: CATSSRGSGSDEQYF. CDR3 coding DNA: TGTGCCACCTCCTCTCGTGGTAGCGGGAGTGACGAGCAGTACTTC.

The rearrangement links TRBV7-3 to TRBJ2-1; TRBD2 aligns across 11 bases. V gave up 5 bases and J gave up 0 bases; unmatched junction bases: 9. CDR3 length equals 18 residues. Germline CDR1 reads SGHTA; CDR2 reads FQGTGA. The CDR3 DNA follows: TGTGCCAGCAGCCCGCAGCCTAGCGGGAGGAGCTCCTACAATGAGCAGTTCTTC. Residues: CASSPQPSGRSSYNEQFF.

The rearrangement links TRBV27 to TRBJ1-4; D remains ambiguous. CDR1 is MNHEY and CDR2 is SMNVEV in the germline V gene (reference sequence). This CDR3 spans 13 amino acids. V lost 6 bases to trimming and J lost 0 bases, with 5 bases between them. CDR3 DNA: TGTGCCAGCAGGAGGGCAACTAATGAAAAACTGTTTTTT. The encoded protein is CASRRATNEKLFF.

The rearrangement uses TRBV5-4 and TRBJ2-5; D is unresolved. The CDR3 covers 14 residues. V lost 0 bases, J lost 5 bases, and 11 bases lay in between. Germline lookup yields CDR1 SGHNT and CDR2 YYREEE (reference sequence). The CDR3 DNA is TGTGCCAGCAGCTTGGCCTTGGGTGGGGAGACCCAGTACTTC. This translates into CASSLALGGETQYF.

CDR3 loop: CASSMAGAGAGETQYF. CDR3 coding DNA: TGTGCCAGTAGCATGGCCGGGGCGGGAGCGGGGGAGACCCAGTACTTC. This chain connects TRBV19 to TRBJ2-5; 7 bases are a match to TRBD2. V lost 6 bases, J lost 5 bases, and 15 bases stayed unmatched. This CDR3 is built from 16 residues. Germline CDR1 is LNHDA and CDR2 is SQIVND (reference sequence). The variable domain in full, completed from reference TRBV19 and TRBJ2-5, reads DGGITQSPKYLFRKEGQNVTLSCEQNLNHDAMYWYRQDPGQGLRLIYYSQIVNDFQKGDIAEGYSVSREKKESFPLTVTSAQKNPTAFYLCASSMAGAGAGETQYFGPGTRLLVL.

The genes are TRBV19 and TRBJ1-2; D is possibly TRBD1 (6 bases). The germline gives CDR1 LNHDA, CDR2 SQIVND (reference sequence). This CDR3 has 14 residues. The ends were cut back, 8 bases at V and 2 bases at J, with 15 bases in the middle. The CDR3 loop is CASVTGAQNYGYTF. CDR3 in DNA: TGTGCCAGTGTAACGGGGGCGCAGAACTATGGCTACACCTTC.

This chain joins TRBV7-2 and TRBJ2-2, with D unresolved. The CDR3 covers 13 residues. Germline loops: CDR1 SGHTA, CDR2 FQGNSA. V was clipped by 3 bases and J by 6 bases, with 8 bases between them. The CDR3 nucleotides read TGTGCCAGCAGCTTGACATACCCCGGGGAGCTGTTTTTT. Protein sequence: CASSLTYPGELFF.

A word on this clone: The same CDR3 can be traced to other DNA sequences in this sample. The chain joins TRBV20-1 to TRBJ2-1; D not resolved. V gave up 5 bases and J gave up 0 bases, with 2 bases separating them. The CDR3 covers 11 residues. The germline gives CDR1 DFQATT, CDR2 SNEGSKA (reference sequence). For the CDR3, the DNA is TGCAGTGCTCCCTCCTACAATGAGCAGTTCTTC. Amino acids: CSAPSYNEQFF.

This chain uses TRBV18 with TRBJ1-5; 7 nucleotides agree with TRBD1. With 4 bases clipped from V and 4 bases from J, the junction kept 7 bases outside the gene matches. Germline CDR1 and CDR2: KGHSH and LQKENI. This CDR3 comprises 15 residues. CDR3 region: CASSLTRDSNQPQHF. Here the CDR3 DNA reads TGTGCCAGCTCACTCACTCGGGACAGTAATCAGCCCCAGCATTTT.

The V and J genes are TRBV6-5 and TRBJ2-7; possibly TRBD2 for D (5 bases). Germline V gene sequence: CDR1 MNHEY, CDR2 SVGAGI. The CDR3 sequence is 12 residues long. V dropped 5 bases and J dropped 4 bases, with 9 bases sitting between them. CDR3: CASSPRGYEQYF. Written as DNA, the CDR3 is TGTGCCAGCAGTCCTCGGGGATACGAGCAGTACTTC.

The chain has TRBV7-2 and TRBJ2-1; 8 bases are shared with TRBD2. Germline V CDR1 and CDR2: SGHTA, FQGNSA. Losses at the gene ends were 5 bases for V and 8 bases for J; bases not matched to a gene: 8. There are 14 residues in the CDR3. CDR3 region: CASSRAAGAYEQFF. Written as DNA, the CDR3 is TGTGCCAGCAGCCGAGCAGCGGGGGCGTATGAGCAGTTCTTC.

V usage is TRBV5-1 and J usage is TRBJ1-5; 9 nucleotides align to TRBD1. The V gene end was trimmed by 5 bases and the J gene end by 3 bases; junction bases not matched to a gene: 6. CDR3 length equals 15 residues. CDR1 SGHRS and CDR2 YFSETQ come from the germline V gene. The CDR3 reads CASSLTGGPNQPQHF. The DNA for the CDR3 is TGCGCCAGCAGTTTGACAGGGGGTCCCAATCAGCCCCAGCATTTT.

The chain uses TRBV5-1 and TRBJ2-7, with TRBD2 as a possible D gene (6 bases). Germline CDR1 is SGHRS and CDR2 is YFSETQ. This CDR3 is 13 amino acids long. Trimming removed 7 bases at V and 6 bases at J, with 17 bases between. The CDR3 DNA reads TGCGCCAGCGGACGGGACTCCCCCACCGAGCAGTACTTC. This encodes CASGRDSPTEQYF.

The chain uses TRBV6-1 and TRBJ2-7; D ambiguous. CDR1 and CDR2 (germline): MNHNS, SASEGT. V gave up 6 bases and J gave up 5 bases, with 8 bases separating them. CDR3 length: 11 residues. CDR3 in DNA: TGTGCCAGCAGGAGCTGGGACGAGCAGTACTTC. Residues: CASRSWDEQYF.